The source of this T cell receptor beta chain is a study of T cells expressing NK-cell markers. Overall study context: The study sequenced eight donors, seven HCMV-seropositive and one seronegative. Whole-study results and caveats: Of CD8+ T cells, about 1.0-8% belonged to dominant NKG2C+ clonotypes in six or seven donors. Certain NKG2C+ T cell clones were expanded, and their HCMV specificity remained unclear. Leadership of the CD3+CD56-NKG2C+ fraction also belonged to these clonotypes in several donors.

TCRdb reprocessed the 5' RACE reads and reports one entry per CDR3 protein, with no DNA. The sample's table shows over 100,000 distinct CDR3 sequences. Regarding this clonotype: Its antigen is unknown.

The CDR3 has 15 residues. CDR1 is SGDLS and CDR2 is YYNGEE in the germline V gene. The sample taken for sequencing was blood T cells: a sorted CD56 or NKG2C T cell subset, CD4+ or CD8+ T cells, or bulk PBMC T cells (not recorded which). The sequence derives from a woman between 18 and 75 years old in good health. V gene TRBV9 combines with J gene TRBJ1-1; TCRdb calls TRBD1, which cannot be checked without DNA. The CDR3 loop reads CASSPTGQSYTEAFF.